This T cell receptor beta chain was captured in a study of blood T cell repertoires in COVID-19. This CDR3 is built from 15 residues. CDR1 and CDR2 from the germline V gene are KGHSH and LQKENI. V lost 6 bases, J lost 1 base, and 15 bases lay in between. Assay: immunoSEQ multiplex PCR; the TCRdb copy retains only in-frame clones and omits some. The sample records about 320,000 clones, about 84% being singletons. J is TRBJ2-5 and V is TRBV18; D possibly corresponds to TRBD2 (6 bases). The sequencing sample was made of peripheral blood. The source of this sequence is a woman aged 45-65 years with acute or convalescent COVID-19. CDR3 in DNA: TGTGCCAGCTCCGGGGGACTTCCCGGCCAAGAGACCCAGTACTTC. It translates to CASSGGLPGQETQYF.